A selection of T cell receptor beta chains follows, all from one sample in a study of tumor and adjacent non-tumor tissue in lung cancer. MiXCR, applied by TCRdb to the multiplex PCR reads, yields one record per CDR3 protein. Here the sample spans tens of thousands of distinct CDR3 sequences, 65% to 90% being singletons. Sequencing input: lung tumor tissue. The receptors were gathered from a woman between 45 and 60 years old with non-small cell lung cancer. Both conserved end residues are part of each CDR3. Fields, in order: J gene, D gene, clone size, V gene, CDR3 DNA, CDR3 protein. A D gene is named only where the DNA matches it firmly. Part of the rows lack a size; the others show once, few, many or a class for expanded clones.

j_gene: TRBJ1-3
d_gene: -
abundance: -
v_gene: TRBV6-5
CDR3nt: TGTGGTATTTCGTCTGGAAACACCATATATTTT
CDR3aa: CGISSGNTIYF

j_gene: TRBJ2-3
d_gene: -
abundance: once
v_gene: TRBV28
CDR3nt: TGTGCCAGCACGAGCATCTACGGGAAGGGCACAGATACGCAGTATTTT
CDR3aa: CASTSIYGKGTDTQYF

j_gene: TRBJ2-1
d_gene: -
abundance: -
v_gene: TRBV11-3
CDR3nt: TGTGCCAGCGGCCCCTCTTCGACATGGAGGGGGTCCAATGAGGAGTTCTTC
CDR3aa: CASGPSSTWRGSNEEFF

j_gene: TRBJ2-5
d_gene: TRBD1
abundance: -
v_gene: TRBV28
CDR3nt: TGTGCCATCGGGGGACAGGGGAGGCAAGTGACCCAATACTTC
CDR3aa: CAIGGQGRQVTQYF

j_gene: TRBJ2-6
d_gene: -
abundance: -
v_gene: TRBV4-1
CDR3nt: TGCGCCAGCAGCTCCGGCTTGGGGGAACTTGGGGCCAACGTCCTGGTTTTC
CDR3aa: CASSSGLGELGANVLVF

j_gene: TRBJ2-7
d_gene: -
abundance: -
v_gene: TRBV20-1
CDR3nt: TGCAGTGCCAATTTAAAGCCGATAATCTCCTACGAGCAGTACTTC
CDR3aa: CSANLKPIISYEQYF

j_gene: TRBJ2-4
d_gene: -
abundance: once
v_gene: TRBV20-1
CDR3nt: TGCAGTGCGACTAAACGTTTCACAAACATTCAGTACTTC
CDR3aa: CSATKRFTNIQYF

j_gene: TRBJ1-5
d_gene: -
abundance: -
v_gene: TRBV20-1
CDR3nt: TGCAGTGCTACACCCCTCGGGATCTTAAGCAGTCAGCCCCAGCATTTT
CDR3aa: CSATPLGILSSQPQHF

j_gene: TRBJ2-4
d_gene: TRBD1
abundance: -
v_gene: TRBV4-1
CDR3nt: TGTGCCAGCAGCCAAACACAGGGGGCCGGCAAAAACATTCAGTACTTC
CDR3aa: CASSQTQGAGKNIQYF

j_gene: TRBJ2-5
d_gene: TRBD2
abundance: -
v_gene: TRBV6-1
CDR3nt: TGTGCCAGCAGTGAAGGCGGGGGTATTTGGGGGAGTTGGAAGATCCAGTACTTC
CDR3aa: CASSEGGGIWGSWKIQYF

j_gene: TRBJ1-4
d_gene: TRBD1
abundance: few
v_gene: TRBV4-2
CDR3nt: TGTGCCGGCAGCCAAGTCCAGGGGGTCGGGGAAAAGCTGTTTTTT
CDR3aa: CAGSQVQGVGEKLFF

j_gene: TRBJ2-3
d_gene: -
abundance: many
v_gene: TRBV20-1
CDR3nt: TGCAGTGCCGAAGGGATCGGCAGGTGGACCACAGATACGCAGTATTTT
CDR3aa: CSAEGIGRWTTDTQYF

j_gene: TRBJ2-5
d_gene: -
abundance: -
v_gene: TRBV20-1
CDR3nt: TGCAGTGCTAGAAGCCTACGGCTCCAAGAGACCCAGTACTTC
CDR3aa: CSARSLRLQETQYF

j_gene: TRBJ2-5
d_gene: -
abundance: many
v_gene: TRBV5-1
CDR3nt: TGCGCCAGCAGCTTGGCCGGGACGGGTCAAGAGACCCAGTACTTC
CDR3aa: CASSLAGTGQETQYF

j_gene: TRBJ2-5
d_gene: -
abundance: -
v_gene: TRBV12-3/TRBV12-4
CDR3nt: TGTGCCAGCAATACTTCGGGCAAGAACCAAGAGACCCAGTACTTC
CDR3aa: CASNTSGKNQETQYF

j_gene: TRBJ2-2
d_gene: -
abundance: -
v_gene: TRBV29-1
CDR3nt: TGCAGCGTTTTAGGTCAGGGGCGGGCCGCGGAGCTGTTTTTT
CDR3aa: CSVLGQGRAAELFF

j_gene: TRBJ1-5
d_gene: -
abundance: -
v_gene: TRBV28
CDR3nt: TGTGACAGCAGTCCCTCCTCCGGGAGAAGCAATCAGCCCCAGCATTTT
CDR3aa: CDSSPSSGRSNQPQHF

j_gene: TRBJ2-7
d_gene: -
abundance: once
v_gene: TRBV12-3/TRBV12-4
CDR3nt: TGTGTCAGCAGTATCCGAGCGAGAGACCTACCCCACGAGCAGTACTTC
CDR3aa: CVSSIRARDLPHEQYF

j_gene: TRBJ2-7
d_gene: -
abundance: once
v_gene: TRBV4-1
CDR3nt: TGCGCCATCAGCCAATTTACTAGCTGCATGGGCGAGCAGTACTTC
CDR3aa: CAISQFTSCMGEQYF

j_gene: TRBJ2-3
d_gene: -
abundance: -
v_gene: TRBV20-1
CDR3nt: TGCGATGTTACCCGACTGGACACAGATACGCAGTATTTT
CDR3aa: CDVTRLDTDTQYF

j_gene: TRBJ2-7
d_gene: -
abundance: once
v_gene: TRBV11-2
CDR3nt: TGTGCCAGCAGCCCTTTGTCTAGCGCTTCCTACGAGCAGTACTTC
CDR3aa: CASSPLSSASYEQYF

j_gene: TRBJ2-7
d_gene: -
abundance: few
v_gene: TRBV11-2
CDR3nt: TGTGCCAGTAGCCTATCTCCGAGTTCCTCCTACGAGCAGTACTTC
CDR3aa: CASSLSPSSSYEQYF

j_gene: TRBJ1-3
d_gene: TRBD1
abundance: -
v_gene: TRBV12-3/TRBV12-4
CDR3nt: TGTGGTAGCAGTTTAGGGACAGGCTTCGCTGGAAACACCATATATTTT
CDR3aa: CGSSLGTGFAGNTIYF

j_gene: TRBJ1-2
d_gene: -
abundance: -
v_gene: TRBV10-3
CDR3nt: -
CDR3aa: CAISDRTGREHYGCTF

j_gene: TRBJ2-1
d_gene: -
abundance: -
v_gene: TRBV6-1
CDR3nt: TGTGCCAGCACGGAGACATTCATTGGTTACAATGAGCAGTTCTTC
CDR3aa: CASTETFIGYNEQFF

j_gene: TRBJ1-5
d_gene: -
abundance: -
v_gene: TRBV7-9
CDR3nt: TGTGCCAGCAGCTTAGCTAGCGATCAGCCCCAACATTTT
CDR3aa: CASSLASDQPQHF

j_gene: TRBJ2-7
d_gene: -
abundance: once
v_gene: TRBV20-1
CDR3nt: TGCAGTGCTAGAGATGAGAGCTATGGGTACGAGCAGTACTTC
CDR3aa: CSARDESYGYEQYF

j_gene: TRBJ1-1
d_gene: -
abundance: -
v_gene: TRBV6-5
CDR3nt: TGTGGCAGCACAAACGGTAACAGACCCACTGAAGCTTTCTTT
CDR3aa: CGSTNGNRPTEAFF

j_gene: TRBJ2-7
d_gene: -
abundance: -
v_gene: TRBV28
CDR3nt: TGTGCCAACAGTTCTAGGATACAGGGAGGAACCTATGAGCAGTGCTTC
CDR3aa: CANSSRIQGGTYEQCF

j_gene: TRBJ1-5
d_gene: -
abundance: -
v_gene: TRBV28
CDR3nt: TGTGCCAGCAGTGTGGTAGGGGCAGGTACCAATCAGCCCCAGCATTTT
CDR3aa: CASSVVGAGTNQPQHF

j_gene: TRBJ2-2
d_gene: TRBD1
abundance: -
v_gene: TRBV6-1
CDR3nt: TGTGCCAGCTGTACTTCCGGGACAGGGCTGGGGGAGCTGTTTTTT
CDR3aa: CASCTSGTGLGELFF

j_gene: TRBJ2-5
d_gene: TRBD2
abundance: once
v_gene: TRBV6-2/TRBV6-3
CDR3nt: TGTGCCATCCGGCTAGCGGGAGTAGGAGAGGCCCAGTACTTC
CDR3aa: CAIRLAGVGEAQYF

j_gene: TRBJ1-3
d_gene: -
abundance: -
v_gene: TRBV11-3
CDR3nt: TGTGCCAGCAGCTTCGCTGACTCCCGCTGTGATAACACCATATATTTT
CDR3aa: CASSFADSRCDNTIYF

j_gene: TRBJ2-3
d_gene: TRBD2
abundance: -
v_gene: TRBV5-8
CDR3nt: TGTGCCAGCAGCACGAGACTAGCGGGTAGCGCAGATACGCAGTATTTT
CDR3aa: CASSTRLAGSADTQYF

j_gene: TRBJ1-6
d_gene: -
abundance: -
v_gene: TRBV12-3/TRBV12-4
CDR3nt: TGTGCCAGCAGTTCGAGACAAAGTAATTCACCCCTCCACTTT
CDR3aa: CASSSRQSNSPLHF

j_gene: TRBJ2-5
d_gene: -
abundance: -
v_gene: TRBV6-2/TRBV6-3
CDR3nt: TGTGTCAGCAGTTACTGGCAGCAAGAGACCCAGCACTTC
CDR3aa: CVSSYWQQETQHF

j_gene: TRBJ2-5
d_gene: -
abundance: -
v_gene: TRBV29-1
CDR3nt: TGCAGCGTTATTGAGGTAGAGACCCAGTACTTC
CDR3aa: CSVIEVETQYF

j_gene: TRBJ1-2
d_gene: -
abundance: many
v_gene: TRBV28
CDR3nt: TGTGCCAGCAGTTTATCCGGCCAGGGTCAGTACTATGGCTACACCTTC
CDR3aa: CASSLSGQGQYYGYTF

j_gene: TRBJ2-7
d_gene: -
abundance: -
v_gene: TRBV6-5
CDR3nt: TGTGCCAGCAGCCCCCATGAGAGCTTGTCTACCTACGAGCGGTACTTC
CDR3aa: CASSPHESLSTYERYF

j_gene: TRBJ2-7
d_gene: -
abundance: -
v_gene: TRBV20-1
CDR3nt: TGCAGTGCTACAGACGACCGCTCATACGAGCAGTACTTC
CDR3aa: CSATDDRSYEQYF

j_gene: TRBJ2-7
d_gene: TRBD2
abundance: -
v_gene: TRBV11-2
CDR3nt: TGTGCCAGCAGCACCCCCGGGACTAGGTATCACGAGCAGTACTTC
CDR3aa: CASSTPGTRYHEQYF

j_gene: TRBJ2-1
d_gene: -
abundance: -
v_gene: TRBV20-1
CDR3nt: TGCAGTGCGAGTAGTAACGTAGGGAATGGCTATGAGTACTTCTTC
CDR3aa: CSASSNVGNGYEYFF

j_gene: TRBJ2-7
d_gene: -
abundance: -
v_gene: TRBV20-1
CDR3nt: TGCAGTGCTAGAGACCAGAGCTACGGGTACGAGTGGTACTTC
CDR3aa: CSARDQSYGYEWYF

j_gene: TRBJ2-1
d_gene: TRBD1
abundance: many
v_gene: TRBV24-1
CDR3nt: TGTGCCACCAGTGGGCCGGCATCGGGACAGGGATGGCTGAGTGATGACAATGAGCAGTTCTTC
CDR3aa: CATSGPASGQGWLSDDNEQFF

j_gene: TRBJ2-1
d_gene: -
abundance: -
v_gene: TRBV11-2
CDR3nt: TGTGCCAACAGCCCCTCCGGATATGAGCGGCTCTTC
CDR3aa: CANSPSGYERLF

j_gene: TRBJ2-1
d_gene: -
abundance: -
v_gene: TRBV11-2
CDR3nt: TGTGCCAGCAGCTTTATAGCGGAAGAAAACAATGAGCAGTTCTTC
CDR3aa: CASSFIAEENNEQFF

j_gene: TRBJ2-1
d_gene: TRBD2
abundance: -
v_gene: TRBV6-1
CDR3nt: TGTGTCAGCAGTAAGGGGACTAGGAGACTGTTCTTC
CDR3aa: CVSSKGTRRLFF